This T cell receptor beta chain was observed in a study of a mutant IDH1 vaccine in newly diagnosed glioma. Overall study: Weeks 1, 3, 5, 7, 11, 15, 19 and 23 were when patients received their eight vaccinations. Receipt of radiotherapy, temozolomide, or both preceded the study, and most received both. Whole-study findings and limits: Pseudoprogression looked unconnected to shifts in top peripheral T cell clonotypes.

This clone was recorded only once. Its antigen is not identified. Regarding time point: week 5, during vaccination. Vaccinated patients received 300 ug of mutant IDH1 20-mer peptide per dose, with topical imiquimod. Each astrocytoma in the donors was new, WHO grade 3 or 4, IDH1-mutant and ATRX-lost. Profiled with immunoSEQ multiplex PCR; TCRdb holds only in-frame clones, not every one. The sample holds 50,000 or so clones; approximately 78% are singletons and the top ten take roughly 1.8%. Germline V gene sequence: CDR1 MGHDK, CDR2 SYGVNS. This CDR3 is 17 amino acids long. Trimming removed 4 bases at V and 0 bases at J, with 13 bases between.

The specimen comprised PBMCs, sampled from a glioma patient whose treatment included an IDH1 peptide vaccine. This rearrangement joins TRBV25-1 to TRBJ2-6; D assignment may be TRBD1 or TRBD2 (6 bases each). This sequence originates from a woman between 35 and 50 years old with glioma. The CDR3 nucleotides are TGTGCCAGCAGTGGGGGGGCGGCCTACTCTGGGGCCAACGTCCTGACTTTC. Protein sequence: CASSGGAAYSGANVLTF.